This TCR beta chain emerged from a study of OX40 agonist ivuxolimab in advanced cancers. About the study as a whole: Ivuxolimab, which targeted the costimulatory receptor OX40 (CD134), was an agonistic, fully human IgG2 monoclonal antibody. In the dose-escalation cohort, 75% to 85% of patients were male, and the mean age was roughly 60 years with a range of roughly 20 to 80. Intravenous ivuxolimab was administered to patients every 2 weeks at six dose levels: 0.01, 0.1, 0.3, 1.5, 3 and 10 mg/kg. Patients were allowed to have had prior anti-PD-1, anti-PD-L1 or anti-CTLA-4 therapy, and more than 30% of the dose-escalation patients had previously received checkpoint inhibitors. Three dose-escalation patients achieved partial responses, one with hepatocellular carcinoma and two with cutaneous melanoma. Peripheral TCRbeta sequencing aimed to test whether ivuxolimab altered TCR sequence diversity and caused clonal T-cell expansion. The paper describes the monotherapy dose-escalation part (N of about 52 patients) of the phase I trial of ivuxolimab. Of the roughly 51 patients in dose escalation, about 20 had hepatocellular carcinoma, approximately 15 had melanoma, 9 had renal cell carcinoma and 9 had head and neck cancer.

Remarks on this clone: Its antigen specificity is not known. No base qualities exist here, and no much larger clone lies one base off it.

Looking up the germline V gene yields CDR1 SGHRS and CDR2 YFSETQ. Trimming costs V 1 base and J 3 bases, and their ends lie 20 bases apart. The CDR3 runs 17 amino acids, cysteine and phenylalanine included. Only CDR3 DNA remains: 51 bases, in frame from the first base. To sequence the TCRbeta CDR3 region, genomic DNA was isolated from the sorted cells. The immunoSEQ Assay was used for sequencing of TCRbeta CDR3 regions. This is the immuneACCESS table as TCRdb keeps it, with only in-frame sequences that have V and J called. A part of the clones is gone; compared with another copy, unresolved V genes explain less than half, and the rest is unexplained. The sample contains 8,000 to 9,500 clones, nearly 90% of them found a single time. Approximately 4.8% of the sample belongs to the ten largest clones. The trial excluded patients who had a history of autoimmune disease or who were on systemic immunosuppression. In every dose cohort, peripheral blood was drawn for TCR sequencing at baseline, cycle 4 day 1, and cycle 7 day 1. The samples were taken from a phase I, first-in-human, multicenter, open-label dose-escalation trial of ivuxolimab. Adults with locally advanced or metastatic melanoma, renal cell, hepatocellular, or head and neck squamous cell carcinoma were enrolled in the trial. Before TCR sequencing, CD4+ T cells and CD8+ T cells were sorted from peripheral blood as separate populations.

Overall study outcomes, separate from this receptor: After ivuxolimab, expanded clones were on average more numerous among CD8+ T cells than among CD4+ T cells. In partial responders in the 0.1-3.0 mg/kg groups, normalized peripheral clonal expansion was found to be among the lowest, especially among CD8+ T cells. The antigen specificity of the peripheral T cells that underwent clonal expansion was not determined. Low levels of normalized T-cell clonal expansion were also seen in some patients who did not respond. Clonal expansion of both CD4+ and CD8+ blood T cells was observed from baseline to week 6 at doses 0.1 to 3.0 mg/kg.

Recombination connected TRBV5-1 to TRBJ2-7; no D gene can be assigned with confidence. The source is an adult with an advanced solid tumor such as melanoma, head and neck, liver or kidney cancer. The source was CD4+ or CD8+ T cells sorted from blood, collected in a trial of the OX40 agonist ivuxolimab. Here the CDR3 is given as CASSLTPPRQLDYEQYF. The DNA reads TGCGCCAGCAGCTTGACTCCCCCCAGGCAGCTTGACTACGAGCAGTACTTC.